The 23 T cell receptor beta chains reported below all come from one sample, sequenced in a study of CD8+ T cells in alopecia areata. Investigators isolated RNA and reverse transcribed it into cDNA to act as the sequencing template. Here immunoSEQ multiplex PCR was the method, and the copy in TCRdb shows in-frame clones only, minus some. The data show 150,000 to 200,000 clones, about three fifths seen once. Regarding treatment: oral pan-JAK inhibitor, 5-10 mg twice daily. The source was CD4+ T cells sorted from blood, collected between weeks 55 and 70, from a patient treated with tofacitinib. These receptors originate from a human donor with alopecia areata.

CDR3 sequence (DNA): TGTGCCAGCAGCTTAGATCTCGAACCTTCACCCCTCCACTTT. Translated: CASSLDLEPSPLHF. J is TRBJ1-6 and V is TRBV11-2, with D hard to call. This CDR3 has 14 amino acids. Germline V lookup: CDR1 SGHAT, CDR2 FQNNGV. V lost 0 bases and J 9 bases, leaving 9 bases between the germline ends.

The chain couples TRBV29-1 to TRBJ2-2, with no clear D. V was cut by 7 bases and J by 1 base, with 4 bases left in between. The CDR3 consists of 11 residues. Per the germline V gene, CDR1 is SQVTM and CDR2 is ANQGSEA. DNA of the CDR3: TGCAGCGGTCAGAACACCGGGGAGCTGTTTTTT. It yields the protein CSGQNTGELFF.

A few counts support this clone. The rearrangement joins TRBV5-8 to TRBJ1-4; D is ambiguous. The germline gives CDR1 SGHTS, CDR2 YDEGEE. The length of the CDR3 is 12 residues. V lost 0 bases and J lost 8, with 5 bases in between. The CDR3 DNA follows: TGTGCCAGCAGCTTGGACGGAGAAAAACTGTTTTTT. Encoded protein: CASSLDGEKLFF.

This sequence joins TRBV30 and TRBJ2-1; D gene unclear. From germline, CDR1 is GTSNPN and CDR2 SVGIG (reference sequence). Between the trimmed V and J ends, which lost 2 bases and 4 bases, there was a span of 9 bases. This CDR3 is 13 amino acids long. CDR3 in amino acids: CAWSPTQYNEQFF. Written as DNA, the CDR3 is TGTGCCTGGAGTCCGACGCAGTACAATGAGCAGTTCTTC.

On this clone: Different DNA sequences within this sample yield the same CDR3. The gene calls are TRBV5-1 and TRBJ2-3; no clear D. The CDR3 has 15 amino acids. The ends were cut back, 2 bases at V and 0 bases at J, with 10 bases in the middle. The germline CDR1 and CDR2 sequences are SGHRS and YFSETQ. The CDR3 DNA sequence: TGCGCCAGCAGCTTCAAGGGCTCTAGCACAGATACGCAGTATTTT. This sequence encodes CASSFKGSSTDTQYF.

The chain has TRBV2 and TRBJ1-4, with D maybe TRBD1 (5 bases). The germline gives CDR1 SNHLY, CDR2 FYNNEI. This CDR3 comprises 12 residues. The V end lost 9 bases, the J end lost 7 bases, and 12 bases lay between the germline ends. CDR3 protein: CASWDFGEKLFF. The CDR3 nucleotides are TGTGCCAGTTGGGACTTTGGTGAAAAACTGTTTTTT.

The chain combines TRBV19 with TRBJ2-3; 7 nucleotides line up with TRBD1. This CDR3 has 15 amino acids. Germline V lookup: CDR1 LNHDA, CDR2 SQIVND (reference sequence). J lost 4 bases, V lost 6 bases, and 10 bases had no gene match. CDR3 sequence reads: CASRMGTGAADTQYF. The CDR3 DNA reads TGTGCCAGTAGGATGGGTACAGGGGCCGCAGATACGCAGTATTTT.

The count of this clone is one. The CDR3: CASSLTEGRNIQYF. The CDR3 bases are TGCGCCAGCAGCTTGACGGAGGGTAGAAACATTCAGTACTTC. The rearrangement joins TRBV5-1 to TRBJ2-4, with a tentative D call TRBD2 (6 bases). The length of the CDR3 is 14 residues. V shed 1 base and J shed 6 bases, with 11 bases lying between them. The V gene's germline CDR1 is SGHRS and CDR2 YFSETQ. The full variable domain, in which reference TRBV5-1 and TRBJ2-4 provide the parts outside the CDR3, is KAGVTQTPRYLIKTRGQQVTLSCSPISGHRSVSWYQQTPGQGLQFLFEYFSETQRNKGNFPGRFSGRQFSNSRSEMNVSTLELGDSALYLCASSLTEGRNIQYFGAGTRLSVL.

CDR3 loop: CASTPKGVGDNEQFF. The CDR3 DNA is TGTGCCAGCACCCCGAAGGGGGTAGGGGACAATGAGCAGTTCTTC. The chain links TRBV2 to TRBJ2-1, with D perhaps matching TRBD1 (6 bases). Between the trimmed V and J ends, which lost 7 bases and 5 bases, there was a span of 18 bases. The germline V gene encodes CDR1 SNHLY and CDR2 FYNNEI. The CDR3 contains 15 residues.

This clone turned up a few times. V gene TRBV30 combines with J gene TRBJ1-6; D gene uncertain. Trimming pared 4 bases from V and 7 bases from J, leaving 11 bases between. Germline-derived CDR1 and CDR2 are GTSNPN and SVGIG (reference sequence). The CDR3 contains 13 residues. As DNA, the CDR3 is TGTGCCTGGACGAGGAGCGGAAATTCACCCCTCCACTTT. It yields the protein CAWTRSGNSPLHF.

CDR3 sequence (DNA): TGTGCCAGCAGCCCCGTACCCCCCATTAATGGCTACACCTTC. Amino acid sequence: CASSPVPPINGYTF. The genes are TRBV9 and TRBJ1-2, with unresolved D. The CDR3 covers 14 residues. The ends were cut back, 4 bases at V and 6 bases at J, with 16 bases in the middle. The V gene's germline CDR1 is SGDLS and CDR2 YYNGEE.

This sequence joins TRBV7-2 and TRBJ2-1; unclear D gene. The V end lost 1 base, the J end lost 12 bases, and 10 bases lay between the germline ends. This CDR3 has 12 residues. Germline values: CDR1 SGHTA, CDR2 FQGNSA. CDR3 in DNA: TGTGCCAGCAGCTTAGATCTGGGTCCGCAGTTCTTC. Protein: CASSLDLGPQFF.

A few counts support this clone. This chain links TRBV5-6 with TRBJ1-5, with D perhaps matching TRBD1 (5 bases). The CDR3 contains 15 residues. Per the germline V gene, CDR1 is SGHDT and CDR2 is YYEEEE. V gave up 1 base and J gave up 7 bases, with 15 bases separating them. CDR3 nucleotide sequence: TGTGCCAGCAGCTTGAGGTGGCAGGGTGAACAGCCCCAGCATTTT. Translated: CASSLRWQGEQPQHF.

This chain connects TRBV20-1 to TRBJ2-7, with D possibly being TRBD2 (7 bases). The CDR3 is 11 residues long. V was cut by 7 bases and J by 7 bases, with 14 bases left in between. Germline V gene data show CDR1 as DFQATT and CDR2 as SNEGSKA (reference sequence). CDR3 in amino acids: CSGEGDREQYF. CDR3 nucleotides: TGCAGTGGGGAGGGGGATAGAGAGCAGTACTTC.

As DNA, the CDR3 is TGTGCCAGCCGACAAAGGATGGACACTGAAGCTTTCTTT. It is translated as CASRQRMDTEAFF. The chain links TRBV19 to TRBJ1-1; D unclear. CDR3 length: 13 residues. V lost 9 bases, J lost 3 bases, and 14 bases lay in between. From germline, CDR1 is LNHDA and CDR2 SQIVND (reference sequence).

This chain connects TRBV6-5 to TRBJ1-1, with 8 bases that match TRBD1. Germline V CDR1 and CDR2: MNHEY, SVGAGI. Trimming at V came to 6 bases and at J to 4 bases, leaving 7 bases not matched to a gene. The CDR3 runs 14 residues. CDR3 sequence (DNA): TGTGCCAGCAGCCTAACGGACAGGGCCACTGAAGCTTTCTTT. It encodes CASSLTDRATEAFF.

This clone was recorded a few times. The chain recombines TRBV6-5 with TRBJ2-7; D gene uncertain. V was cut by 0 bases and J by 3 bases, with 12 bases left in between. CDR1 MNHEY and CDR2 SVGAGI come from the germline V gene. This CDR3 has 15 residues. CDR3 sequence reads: CASSYSSISGYEQYF. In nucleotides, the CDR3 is TGTGCCAGCAGTTACTCGTCAATTTCAGGCTACGAGCAGTACTTC.

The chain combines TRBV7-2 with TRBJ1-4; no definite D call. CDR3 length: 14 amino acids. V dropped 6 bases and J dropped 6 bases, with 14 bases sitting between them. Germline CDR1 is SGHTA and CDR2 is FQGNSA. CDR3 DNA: TGTGCCAGCAGACTCGGAGGAGGTGATGAAAAACTGTTTTTT. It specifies CASRLGGGDEKLFF. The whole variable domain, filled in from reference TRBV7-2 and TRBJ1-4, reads GAGVSQSPSNKVTEKGKDVELRCDPISGHTALYWYRQSLGQGLEFLIYFQGNSAPDKSGLPSDRFSAERTGGSVSTLTIQRTQQEDSAVYLCASRLGGGDEKLFFGSGTQLSVL.

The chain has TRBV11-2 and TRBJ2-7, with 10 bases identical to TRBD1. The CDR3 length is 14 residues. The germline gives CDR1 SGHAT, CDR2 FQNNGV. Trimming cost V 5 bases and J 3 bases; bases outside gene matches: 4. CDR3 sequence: CASSRQGAIYEQYF. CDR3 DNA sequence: TGTGCCAGCAGCCGACAGGGGGCGATCTACGAGCAGTACTTC.

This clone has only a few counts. The CDR3 sequence: CASQVLDSPLHF. As DNA, the CDR3 is TGTGCTAGCCAGGTGCTGGATTCACCCCTCCACTTT. This chain joins TRBV12-5 and TRBJ1-6; no clear D. The CDR3 loop spans 12 amino acids. V was cut by 9 bases and J by 8 bases, with 11 bases left in between. Germline CDR1 is LGHNT and CDR2 is FRNRAP.

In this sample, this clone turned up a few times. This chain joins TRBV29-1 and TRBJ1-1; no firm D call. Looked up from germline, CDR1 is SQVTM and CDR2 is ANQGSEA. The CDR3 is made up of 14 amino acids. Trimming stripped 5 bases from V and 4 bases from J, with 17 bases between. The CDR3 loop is CSVYGVGIVTEAFF. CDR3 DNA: TGCAGCGTTTACGGGGTAGGGATAGTCACTGAAGCTTTCTTT.

The CDR3 DNA is TGTGCCAGCAGCTTTTACAGGGGAACTGAAGCTTTCTTT. The encoded protein is CASSFYRGTEAFF. The chain uses TRBV7-8 and TRBJ1-1, with 7 positions matching TRBD1. Germline CDR1 SGHVS, CDR2 FQNEAQ. V shed 3 bases and J 5 bases; nucleotides not matched to a gene: 3. This CDR3 is built from 13 residues.

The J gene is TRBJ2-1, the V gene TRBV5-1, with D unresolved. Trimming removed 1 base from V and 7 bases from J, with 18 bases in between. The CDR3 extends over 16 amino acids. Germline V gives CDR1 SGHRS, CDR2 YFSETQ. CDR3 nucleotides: TGCGCCAGCAGCTTGATAGTGGGGTCCCTTAGAAATGAGCAGTTCTTC. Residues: CASSLIVGSLRNEQFF.